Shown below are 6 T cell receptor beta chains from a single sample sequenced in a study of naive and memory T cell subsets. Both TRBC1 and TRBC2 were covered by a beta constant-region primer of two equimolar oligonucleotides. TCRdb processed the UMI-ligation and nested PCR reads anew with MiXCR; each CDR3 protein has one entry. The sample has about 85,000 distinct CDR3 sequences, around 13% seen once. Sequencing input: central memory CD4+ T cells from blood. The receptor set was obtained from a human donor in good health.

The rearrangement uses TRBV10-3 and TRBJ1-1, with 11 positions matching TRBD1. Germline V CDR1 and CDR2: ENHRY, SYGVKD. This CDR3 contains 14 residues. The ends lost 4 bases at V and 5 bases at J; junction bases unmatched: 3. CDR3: CAISGTGGRTEAFF. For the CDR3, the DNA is TGTGCCATCAGTGGGACAGGGGGCAGGACTGAAGCTTTCTTT.

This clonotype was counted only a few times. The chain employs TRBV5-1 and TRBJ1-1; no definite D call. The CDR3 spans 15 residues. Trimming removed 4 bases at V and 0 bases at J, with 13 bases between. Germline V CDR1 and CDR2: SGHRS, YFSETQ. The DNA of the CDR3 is TGCGCCAGCAGCCCTGACACGGGCATGAACACTGAAGCTTTCTTT. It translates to CASSPDTGMNTEAFF. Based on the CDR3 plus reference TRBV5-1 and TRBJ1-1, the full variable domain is KAGVTQTPRYLIKTRGQQVTLSCSPISGHRSVSWYQQTPGQGLQFLFEYFSETQRNKGNFPGRFSGRQFSNSRSEMNVSTLELGDSALYLCASSPDTGMNTEAFFGQGTRLTVV.

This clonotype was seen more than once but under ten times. The CDR3 nucleotides read TGTGCCAGCAGCCCGACAGGGGCTGGAGGAAACACCATATATTTT. Translating gives CASSPTGAGGNTIYF. The chain joins TRBV28 to TRBJ1-3; TRBD1 aligns across 8 bases. The CDR3 spans 15 residues. Unmatched junction bases numbered 8, after V lost 6 bases and J lost 4 bases. Per germline, CDR1 MDHEN and CDR2 SYDVKM.

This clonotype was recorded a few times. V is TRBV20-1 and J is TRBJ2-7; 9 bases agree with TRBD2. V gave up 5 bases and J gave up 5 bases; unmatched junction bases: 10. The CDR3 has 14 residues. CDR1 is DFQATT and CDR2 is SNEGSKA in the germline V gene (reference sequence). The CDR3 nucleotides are TGCAGTGCTGCTCGATCCGGGACTAGCAACGAGCAGTACTTC. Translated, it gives CSAARSGTSNEQYF.

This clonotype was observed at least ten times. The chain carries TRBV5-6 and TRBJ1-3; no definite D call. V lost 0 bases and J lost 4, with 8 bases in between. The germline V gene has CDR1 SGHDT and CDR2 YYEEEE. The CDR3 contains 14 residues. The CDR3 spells CASSLVSRGNTIYF. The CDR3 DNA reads TGTGCCAGCAGCTTGGTTTCTAGGGGAAACACCATATATTTT.

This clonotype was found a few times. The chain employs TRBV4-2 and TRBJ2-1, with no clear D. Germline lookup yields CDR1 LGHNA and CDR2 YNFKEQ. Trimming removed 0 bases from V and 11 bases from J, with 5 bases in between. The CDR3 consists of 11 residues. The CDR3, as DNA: TGTGCCAGCAGCCAAGAAGGCCAGCAGTTCTTC. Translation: CASSQEGQQFF.